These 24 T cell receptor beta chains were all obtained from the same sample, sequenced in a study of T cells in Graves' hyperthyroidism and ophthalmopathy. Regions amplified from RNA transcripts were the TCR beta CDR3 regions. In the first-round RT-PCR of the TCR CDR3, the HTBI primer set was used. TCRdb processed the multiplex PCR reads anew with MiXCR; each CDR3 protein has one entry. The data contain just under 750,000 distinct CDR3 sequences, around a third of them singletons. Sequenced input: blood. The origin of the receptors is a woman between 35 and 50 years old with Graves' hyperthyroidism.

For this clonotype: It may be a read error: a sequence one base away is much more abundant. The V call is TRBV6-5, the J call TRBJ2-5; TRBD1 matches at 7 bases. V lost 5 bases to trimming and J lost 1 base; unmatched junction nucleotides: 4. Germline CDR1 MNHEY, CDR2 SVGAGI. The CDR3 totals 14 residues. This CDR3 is CASSTGDSQETQYF. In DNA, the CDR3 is TGTGCCAGCAGTACCGGGGACAGCCAAGAGACCCAGTACTTC.

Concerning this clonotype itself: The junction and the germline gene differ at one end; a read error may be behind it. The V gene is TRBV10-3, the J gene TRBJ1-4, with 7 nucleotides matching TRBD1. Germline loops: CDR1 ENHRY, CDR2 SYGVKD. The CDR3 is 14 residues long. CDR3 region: CAIRRGPYNEKLFF. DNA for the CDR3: TGCGCCATCAGGAGGGGGCCCTACAATGAAAAACTGTTTTTT.

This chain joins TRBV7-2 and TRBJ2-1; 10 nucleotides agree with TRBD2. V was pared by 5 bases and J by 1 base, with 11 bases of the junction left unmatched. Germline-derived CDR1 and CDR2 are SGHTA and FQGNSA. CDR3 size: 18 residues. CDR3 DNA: TGTGCCAGCAGCCCTAGCGGGAGTTCAATAAGGTCCTACAATGAGCAGTTCTTC. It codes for CASSPSGSSIRSYNEQFF.

CDR3 sequence (DNA): TGTGCCAGCAGGCCGATGACAGGGTTTAATTCACCCCTCCACTTT. Its protein is CASRPMTGFNSPLHF. The chain recombines TRBV2 with TRBJ1-6; 7 positions match TRBD1. The CDR3 totals 15 residues. The germline V gene has CDR1 SNHLY and CDR2 FYNNEI. Losses at the gene ends were 6 bases for V and 6 bases for J; bases not matched to a gene: 8. The full variable domain, with the rest looked up from reference TRBV2 and TRBJ1-6, is EPEVTQTPSHQVTQMGQEVILRCVPISNHLYFYWYRQILGQKVEFLVSFYNNEISEKSEIFDDQFSVERPDGSNFTLKIRSTKLEDSAMYFCASRPMTGFNSPLHFGNGTRLTVT.

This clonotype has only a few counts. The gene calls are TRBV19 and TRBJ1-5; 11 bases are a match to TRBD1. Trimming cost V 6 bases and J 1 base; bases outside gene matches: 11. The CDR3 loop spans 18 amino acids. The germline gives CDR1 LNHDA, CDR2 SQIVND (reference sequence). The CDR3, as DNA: TGTGCCAGTAGAAGTTGGACAGGGGGCTTCAAAAGCAATCAGCCCCAGCATTTT. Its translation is CASRSWTGGFKSNQPQHF.

As DNA, the CDR3 is TGTGCCAGCAGACGGGTCCCTTTCACAGATACGCAGTATTTT. It encodes CASRRVPFTDTQYF. The rearrangement links TRBV6-1 to TRBJ2-3; D is ambiguous. Trimming cost V 6 bases and J 2 bases, with 12 bases left between them. Germline lookup yields CDR1 MNHNS and CDR2 SASEGT. The CDR3 consists of 14 residues.

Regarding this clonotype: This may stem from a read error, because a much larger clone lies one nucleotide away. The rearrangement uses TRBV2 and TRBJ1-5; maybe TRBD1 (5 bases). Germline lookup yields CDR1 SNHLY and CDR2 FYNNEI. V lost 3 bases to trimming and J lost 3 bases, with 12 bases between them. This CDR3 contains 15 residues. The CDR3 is CASSDEEGVNQPQHF. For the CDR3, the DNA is TGTGCCAGCAGTGATGAAGAAGGGGTCAATCAGCCCCAGCATTTT.

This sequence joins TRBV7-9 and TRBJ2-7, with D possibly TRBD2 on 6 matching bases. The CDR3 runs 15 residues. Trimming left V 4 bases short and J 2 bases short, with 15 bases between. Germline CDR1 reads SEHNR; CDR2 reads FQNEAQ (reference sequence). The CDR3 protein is CASSSPPGEPYEQYF. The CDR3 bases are TGTGCCAGCAGCTCACCACCGGGGGAACCCTACGAGCAGTACTTC.

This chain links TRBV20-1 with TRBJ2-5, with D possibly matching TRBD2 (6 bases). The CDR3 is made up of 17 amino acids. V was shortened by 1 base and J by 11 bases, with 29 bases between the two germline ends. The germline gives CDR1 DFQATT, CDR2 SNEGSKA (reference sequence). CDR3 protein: CSARGGWGGLGTDTQYF. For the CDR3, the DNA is TGCAGTGCTAGAGGAGGGTGGGGAGGATTGGGCACAGATACGCAGTACTTC.

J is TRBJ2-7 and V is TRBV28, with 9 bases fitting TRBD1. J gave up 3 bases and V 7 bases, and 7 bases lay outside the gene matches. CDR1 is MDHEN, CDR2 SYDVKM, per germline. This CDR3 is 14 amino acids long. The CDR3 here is CASTAGDRDYEQYF. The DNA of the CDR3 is TGTGCCAGCACGGCCGGGGACAGGGACTACGAGCAGTACTTC.

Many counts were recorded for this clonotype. The CDR3 DNA sequence: TGTGCCAGCAGCCCCCCCGACAGGGACAACGAGCAGTACTTC. This translates into CASSPPDRDNEQYF. The V call is TRBV7-9, the J call TRBJ2-7, with 7 nucleotides matching TRBD1. The length of the CDR3 is 14 residues. V shed 5 bases and J 5 bases; nucleotides not matched to a gene: 9. Germline-derived CDR1 and CDR2 are SEHNR and FQNEAQ (reference sequence). Together with reference TRBV7-9 and TRBJ2-7, the CDR3 gives the full variable domain: DTGVSQNPRHKITKRGQNVTFRCDPISEHNRLYWYRQTLGQGPEFLTYFQNEAQLEKSRLLSDRFSAERPKGSFSTLEIQRTEQGDSAMYLCASSPPDRDNEQYFGPGTRLTVT.

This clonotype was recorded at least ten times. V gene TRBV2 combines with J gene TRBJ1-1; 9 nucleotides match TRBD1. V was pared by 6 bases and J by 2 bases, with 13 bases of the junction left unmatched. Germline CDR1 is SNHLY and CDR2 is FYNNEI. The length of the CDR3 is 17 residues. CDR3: CASSSYRGHGLNTEAFF. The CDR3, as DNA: TGTGCCAGCAGCTCGTACAGGGGGCACGGACTAAACACTGAAGCTTTCTTT. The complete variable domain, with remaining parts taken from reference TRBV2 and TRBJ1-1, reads EPEVTQTPSHQVTQMGQEVILRCVPISNHLYFYWYRQILGQKVEFLVSFYNNEISEKSEIFDDQFSVERPDGSNFTLKIRSTKLEDSAMYFCASSSYRGHGLNTEAFFGQGTRLTVV.

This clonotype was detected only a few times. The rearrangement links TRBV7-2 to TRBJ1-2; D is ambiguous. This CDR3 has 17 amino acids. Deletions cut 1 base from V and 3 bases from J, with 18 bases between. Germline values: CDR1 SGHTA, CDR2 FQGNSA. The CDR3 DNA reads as TGTGCCAGCAGCTTAGGAGTACTAGGGCCAAACTACTATGGCTACACCTTC. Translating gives CASSLGVLGPNYYGYTF.

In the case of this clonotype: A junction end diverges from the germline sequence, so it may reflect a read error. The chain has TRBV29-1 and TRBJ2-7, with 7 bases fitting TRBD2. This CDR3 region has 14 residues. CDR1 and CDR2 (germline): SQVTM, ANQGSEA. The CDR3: CAWRVAGESYEQYF. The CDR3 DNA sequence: TGTGCCTGGAGAGTCGCGGGAGAATCCTACGAGCAGTACTTC.

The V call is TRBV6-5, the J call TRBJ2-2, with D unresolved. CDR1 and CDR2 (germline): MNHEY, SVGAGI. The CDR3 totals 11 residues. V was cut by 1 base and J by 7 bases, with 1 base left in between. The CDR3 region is CASSYYGELFF. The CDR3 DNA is TGTGCCAGCAGTTACTACGGGGAGCTGTTTTTT.

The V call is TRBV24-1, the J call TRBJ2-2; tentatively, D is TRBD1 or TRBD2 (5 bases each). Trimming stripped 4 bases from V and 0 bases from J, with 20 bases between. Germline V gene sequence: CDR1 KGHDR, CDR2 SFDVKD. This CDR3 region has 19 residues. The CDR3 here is CATSDRPGTGISNTGELFF. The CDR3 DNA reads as TGTGCCACCAGTGACCGTCCCGGGACGGGCATTTCGAACACCGGGGAGCTGTTTTTT.

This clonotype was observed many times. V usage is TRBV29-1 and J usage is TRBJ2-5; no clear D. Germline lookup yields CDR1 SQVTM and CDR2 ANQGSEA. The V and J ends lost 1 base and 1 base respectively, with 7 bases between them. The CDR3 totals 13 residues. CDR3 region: CSVEVSTQETQYF. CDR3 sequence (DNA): TGCAGCGTTGAAGTCTCGACCCAAGAGACCCAGTACTTC.

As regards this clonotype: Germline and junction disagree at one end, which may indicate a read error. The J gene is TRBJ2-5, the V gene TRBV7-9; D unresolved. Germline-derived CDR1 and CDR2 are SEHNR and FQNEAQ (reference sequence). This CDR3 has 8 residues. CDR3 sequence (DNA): TGTGCCAGCAGCCCCCAGGACTTC. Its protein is CASSPQDF.

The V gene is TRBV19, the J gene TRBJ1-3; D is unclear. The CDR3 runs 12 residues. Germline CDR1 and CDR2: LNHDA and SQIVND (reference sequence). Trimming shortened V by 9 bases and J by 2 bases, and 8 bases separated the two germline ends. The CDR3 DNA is TGTGCCAGGACAACAGCTGGAAACACCATATATTTT. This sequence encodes CARTTAGNTIYF. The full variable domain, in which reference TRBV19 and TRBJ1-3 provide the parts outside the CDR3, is DGGITQSPKYLFRKEGQNVTLSCEQNLNHDAMYWYRQDPGQGLRLIYYSQIVNDFQKGDIAEGYSVSREKKESFPLTVTSAQKNPTAFYLCARTTAGNTIYFGEGSWLTVV.

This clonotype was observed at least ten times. The CDR3 protein is CAISDGQNSNQPQHF. DNA of the CDR3: TGTGCCATCAGTGACGGACAGAATAGCAATCAGCCCCAGCATTTT. This sequence joins TRBV10-3 and TRBJ1-5; D is perhaps TRBD1 (6 bases). V was trimmed by 3 bases and J by 0 bases, leaving 9 bases between them. The CDR3 runs 15 residues. Germline V lookup: CDR1 ENHRY, CDR2 SYGVKD.

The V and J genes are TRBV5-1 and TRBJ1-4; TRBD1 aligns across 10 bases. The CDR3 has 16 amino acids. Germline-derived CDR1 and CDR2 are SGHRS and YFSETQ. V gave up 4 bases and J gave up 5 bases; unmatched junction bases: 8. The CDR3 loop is CASSPDRGLVNEKLFF. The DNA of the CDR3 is TGCGCCAGCAGCCCCGACAGGGGGCTGGTGAATGAAAAACTGTTTTTT. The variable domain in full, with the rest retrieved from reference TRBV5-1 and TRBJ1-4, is KAGVTQTPRYLIKTRGQQVTLSCSPISGHRSVSWYQQTPGQGLQFLFEYFSETQRNKGNFPGRFSGRQFSNSRSEMNVSTLELGDSALYLCASSPDRGLVNEKLFFGSGTQLSVL.

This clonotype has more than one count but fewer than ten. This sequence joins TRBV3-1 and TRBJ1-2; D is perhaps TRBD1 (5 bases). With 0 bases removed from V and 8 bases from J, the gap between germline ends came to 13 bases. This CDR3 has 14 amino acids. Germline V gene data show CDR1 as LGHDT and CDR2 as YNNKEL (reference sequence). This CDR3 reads CASSQDGRAGGYTF. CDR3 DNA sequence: TGTGCCAGCAGCCAAGATGGCAGGGCAGGGGGCTACACCTTC.

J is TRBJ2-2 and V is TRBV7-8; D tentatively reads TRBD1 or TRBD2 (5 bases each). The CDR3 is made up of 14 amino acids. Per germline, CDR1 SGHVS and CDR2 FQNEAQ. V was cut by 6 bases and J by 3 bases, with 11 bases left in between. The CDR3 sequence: CASRLGADTGELFF. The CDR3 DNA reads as TGTGCCAGCAGACTAGGGGCGGACACCGGGGAGCTGTTTTTT.

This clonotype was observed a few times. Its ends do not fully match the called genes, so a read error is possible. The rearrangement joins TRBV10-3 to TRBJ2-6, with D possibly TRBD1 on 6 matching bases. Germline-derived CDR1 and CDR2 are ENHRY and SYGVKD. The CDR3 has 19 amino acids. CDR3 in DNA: TGTGCCAGCAGTTACTCCAGCCCCAGCGGACAGTTTGGGGCCAACGTCCTGACTTTC. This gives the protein CASSYSSPSGQFGANVLTF.